This T cell receptor beta chain was documented in a study of blood T cell repertoires in COVID-19. Study background: From T cells, B-cell-depleted T cells, or PBMCs came the material, which was cDNA or gDNA.

Germline values: CDR1 MNHEY, CDR2 SVGAGI. The CDR3 covers 13 residues. V lost 6 bases to trimming and J lost 7 bases, with 13 bases between them. Profiled with immunoSEQ multiplex PCR; TCRdb holds only in-frame clones, not every one. Among around 170,000 clones, 88% were seen once, and the ten largest hold approximately 24%. The origin of this receptor is a man aged 60 to 69 with acute or convalescent COVID-19. The J gene is TRBJ2-1, the V gene TRBV6-5; the D gene is possibly TRBD2 (6 bases). The sequenced material came from peripheral blood. The CDR3 DNA reads as TGTGCCAGCAGGCTGGGGGGACCGAATGAGCAGTTCTTC. This translates into CASRLGGPNEQFF.